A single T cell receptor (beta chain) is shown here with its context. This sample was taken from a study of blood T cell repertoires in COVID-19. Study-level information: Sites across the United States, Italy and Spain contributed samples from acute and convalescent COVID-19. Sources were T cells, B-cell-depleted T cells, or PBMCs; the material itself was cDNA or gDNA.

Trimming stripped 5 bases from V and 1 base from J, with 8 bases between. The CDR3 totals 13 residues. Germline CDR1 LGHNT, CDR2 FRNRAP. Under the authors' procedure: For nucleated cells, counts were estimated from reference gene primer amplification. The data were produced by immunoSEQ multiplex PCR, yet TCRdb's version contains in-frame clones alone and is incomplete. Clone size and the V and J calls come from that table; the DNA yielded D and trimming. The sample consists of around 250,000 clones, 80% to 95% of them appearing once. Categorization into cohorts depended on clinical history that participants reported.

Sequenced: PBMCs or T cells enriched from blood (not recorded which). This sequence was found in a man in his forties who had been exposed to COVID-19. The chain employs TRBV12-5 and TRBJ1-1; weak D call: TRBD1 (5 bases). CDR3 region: CASGLGGNTEAFF. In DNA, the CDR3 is TGTGCTAGTGGTCTCGGGGGGAACACTGAAGCTTTCTTT. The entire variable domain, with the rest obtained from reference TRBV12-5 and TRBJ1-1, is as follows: DARVTQTPRHKVTEMGQEVTMRCQPILGHNTVFWYRQTMMQGLELLAYFRNRAPLDDSGMPKDRFSAEMPDATLATLKIQPSEPRDSAVYFCASGLGGNTEAFFGQGTRLTVV.